This T cell receptor (beta chain) was observed in a study of blood T cell repertoires in COVID-19. Looking at the study overall: COVID-19 samples, acute and convalescent, were from the United States, Italy and Spain. The analysed material was cDNA or gDNA that came from T cells, B-cell-depleted T cells, or PBMCs.

Per the germline V gene, CDR1 is SGHNT and CDR2 is YENEEA. The CDR3 covers 16 residues. The V and J ends lost 0 bases and 4 bases respectively, with 15 bases between them. As originally analysed: Nucleated cell number was recorded as an estimate derived from reference gene primer amplification. This table comes from immunoSEQ multiplex PCR, and its TCRdb copy is limited to in-frame clones, with some not included. The D gene and trimming were derived from the DNA, and the V and J assignments and clone size from that table. The sample has 130,000 to 150,000 clones; about 90% are singletons. Sequenced: peripheral blood. The origin of this receptor is a man aged 45-65 years who had recovered from COVID-19. This chain joins TRBV11-3 and TRBJ1-1; D is perhaps TRBD1 (6 bases). The CDR3 loop reads CASSLDLGGGVTEAFF. The CDR3, as DNA: TGTGCCAGCAGCTTAGATTTGGGCGGGGGCGTCACTGAAGCTTTCTTT.